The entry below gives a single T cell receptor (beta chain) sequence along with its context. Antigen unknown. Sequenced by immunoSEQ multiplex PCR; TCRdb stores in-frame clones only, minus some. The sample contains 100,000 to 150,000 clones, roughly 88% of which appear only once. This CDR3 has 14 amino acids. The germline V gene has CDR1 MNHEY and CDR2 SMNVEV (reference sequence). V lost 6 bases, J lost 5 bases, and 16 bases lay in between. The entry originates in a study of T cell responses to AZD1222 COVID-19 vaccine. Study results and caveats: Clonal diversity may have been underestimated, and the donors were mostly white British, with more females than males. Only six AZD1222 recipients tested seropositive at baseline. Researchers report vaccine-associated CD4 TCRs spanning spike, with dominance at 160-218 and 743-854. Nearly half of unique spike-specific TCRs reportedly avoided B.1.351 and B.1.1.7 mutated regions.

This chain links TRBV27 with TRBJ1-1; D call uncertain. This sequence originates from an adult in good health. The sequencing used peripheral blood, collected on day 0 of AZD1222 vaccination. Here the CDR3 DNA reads TGTGCCAGCAGCCACCGTGGGGAGAAAACTGAAGCTTTCTTT. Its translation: CASSHRGEKTEAFF.